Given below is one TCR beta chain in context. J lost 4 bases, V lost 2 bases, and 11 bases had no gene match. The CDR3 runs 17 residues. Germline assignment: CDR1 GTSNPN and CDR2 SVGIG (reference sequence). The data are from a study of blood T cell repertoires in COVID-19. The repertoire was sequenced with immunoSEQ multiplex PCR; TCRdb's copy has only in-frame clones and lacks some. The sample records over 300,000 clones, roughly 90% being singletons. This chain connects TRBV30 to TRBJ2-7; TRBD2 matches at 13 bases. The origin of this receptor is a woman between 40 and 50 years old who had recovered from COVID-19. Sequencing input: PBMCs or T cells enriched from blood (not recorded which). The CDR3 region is CAWSTPGLAGRRYEQYF. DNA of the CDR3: TGTGCCTGGAGTACTCCGGGACTAGCGGGGAGGAGGTACGAGCAGTACTTC. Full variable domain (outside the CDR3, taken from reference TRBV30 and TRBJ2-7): SQTIHQWPATLVQPVGSPLSLECTVEGTSNPNLYWYRQAAGRGLQLLFYSVGIGQISSEVPQNLSASRPQDRQFILSSKKLLLSDSGFYLCAWSTPGLAGRRYEQYFGPGTRLTVT.